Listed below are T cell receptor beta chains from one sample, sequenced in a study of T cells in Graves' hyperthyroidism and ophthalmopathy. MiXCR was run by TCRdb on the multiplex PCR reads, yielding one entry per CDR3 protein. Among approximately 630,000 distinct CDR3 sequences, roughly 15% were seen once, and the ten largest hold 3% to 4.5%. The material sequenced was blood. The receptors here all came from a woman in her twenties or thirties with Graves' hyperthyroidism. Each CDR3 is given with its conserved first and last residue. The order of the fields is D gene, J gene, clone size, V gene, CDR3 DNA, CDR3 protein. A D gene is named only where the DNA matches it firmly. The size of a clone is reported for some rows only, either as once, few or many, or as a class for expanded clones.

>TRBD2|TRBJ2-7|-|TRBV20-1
TGCAGGGTTACTAGCGGGAGTTCCTACGAGCAGTACTTC
CRVTSGSSYEQYF
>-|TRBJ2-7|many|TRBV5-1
TGCGCCAGCAGTCCTATGGACTCCTCTTACTACGAGCAGTACTTC
CASSPMDSSYYEQYF
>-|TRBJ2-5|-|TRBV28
TGTGCCAGCAAGGTCTCTCGGGGCTTGGAGACCCAGTACTTC
CASKVSRGLETQYF
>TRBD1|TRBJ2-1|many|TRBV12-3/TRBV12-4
TGTGCCAGCAGTCCCCTCGGACAGGGAGATCCTTACAATGAGCAGTTCTTC
CASSPLGQGDPYNEQFF
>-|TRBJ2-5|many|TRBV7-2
TGTGCCAGCAGCTCAGAGGCTGGAGGAGAGACCCAGTACTTC
CASSSEAGGETQYF
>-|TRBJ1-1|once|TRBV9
TGTGCCAGCAGCGTAGCTGGAGCTAACACTGAAGCTTTCTTT
CASSVAGANTEAFF
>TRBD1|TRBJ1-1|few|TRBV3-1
TGTGCCAGCAGCCCGACAGGGGCCACTGAAGCTTTCTTT
CASSPTGATEAFF
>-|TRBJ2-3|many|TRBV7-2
TGTGCCAGCACCTTCCTCGCTGGCGACGATACGCAGTATTTT
CASTFLAGDDTQYF
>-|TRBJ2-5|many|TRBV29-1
TGCAGCGTTACCCGGGACGCCGGGGGAGAGACCCAGTACTTC
CSVTRDAGGETQYF
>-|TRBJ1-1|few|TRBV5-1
TGCGCCAGCAGCTTGGGGGGGGGCTGGGTGAACACTGAAGCTTTCTTT
CASSLGGGWVNTEAFF
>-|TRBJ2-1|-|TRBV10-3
TGTGCCATCAGTGGGGCGGGCGATGAGCAGTTCTTC
CAISGAGDEQFF
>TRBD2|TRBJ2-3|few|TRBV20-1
TGCAGTGCTAGAGATCTCGGGACTAGCGGGAGTCGGGCAGATACGCAGTATTTT
CSARDLGTSGSRADTQYF
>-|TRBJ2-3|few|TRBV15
TGTGCCACCAGCAGAGATCAGGGTATAGGGACAGATACGCAGTATTTT
CATSRDQGIGTDTQYF
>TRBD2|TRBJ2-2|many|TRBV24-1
TGTGCCACCAGTGTACTTGGCGGGAGCACCGGGGAGCTGTTTTTT
CATSVLGGSTGELFF
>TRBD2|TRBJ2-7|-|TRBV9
TGTGCCAGCAGCGTGACTAGCGGGATCTGGTACGAGCAGTACTTC
CASSVTSGIWYEQYF
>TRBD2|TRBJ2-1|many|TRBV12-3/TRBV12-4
TGTGCCAGCAGGCACGCCGGGACTAGCGGGTTCAATGAGCAGTTCTTC
CASRHAGTSGFNEQFF
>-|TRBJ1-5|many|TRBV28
TGTGCCAGCCTTAGGGCGGGGAATCAGCCCCAGCATTTT
CASLRAGNQPQHF
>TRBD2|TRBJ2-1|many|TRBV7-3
TGTGCCAGCAGCGCCACTAGCGGTTCGAGCTCCTACAATGAGCAGTTCTTC
CASSATSGSSSYNEQFF
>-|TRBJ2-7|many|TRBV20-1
TGCAGTGCTAGGACTGAATACGAGCAGTACTTC
CSARTEYEQYF
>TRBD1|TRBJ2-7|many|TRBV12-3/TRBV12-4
TGTGCCAGCAGTTGGGCGGGACAGGGAACCGAGCAGTACTTC
CASSWAGQGTEQYF
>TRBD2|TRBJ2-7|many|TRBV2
TGTGCCAGCAGTGAACCCGCCGGGACTAGCGTCGAGCAGTACTTC
CASSEPAGTSVEQYF
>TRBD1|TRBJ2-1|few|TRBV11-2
TGTGCCAGCAGCTTGGATCGGGACAGGCTACATCTTTCCTTATACAATGAGCAGTTCTTC
CASSLDRDRLHLSLYNEQFF
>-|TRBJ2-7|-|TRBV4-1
TGCGCCAGCAGCCAAGGTCGGGAGAGCTCCTACGAGCAGTACTTC
CASSQGRESSYEQYF
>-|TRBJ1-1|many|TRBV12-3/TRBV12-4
TGTGCCAGCAGAAACCAGGGGAACACTGAAGCTTTCTTT
CASRNQGNTEAFF
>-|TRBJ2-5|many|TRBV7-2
TGTGCCAGCAGTTACAGGGTCCAAGAGACCCAGTACTTC
CASSYRVQETQYF
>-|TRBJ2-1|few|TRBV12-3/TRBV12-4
TGTGCCAGCAGACCCCGGGGGACTAATGAGCAGTTCTTC
CASRPRGTNEQFF
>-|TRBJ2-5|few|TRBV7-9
TGTGCCAGCAGCTTAGATTTAAGCGAGACCCAGTACTTC
CASSLDLSETQYF
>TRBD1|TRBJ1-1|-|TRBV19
TGTGCCAGTACCACAGGGGGATTACTCACTGAAGCTTTCTTT
CASTTGGLLTEAFF
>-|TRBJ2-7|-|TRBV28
TGTGCCAGCAGTTTATCACTAGGGGGGGCCTACGAGCAGTACTTC
CASSLSLGGAYEQYF
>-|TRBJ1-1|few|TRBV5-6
TGTGCCAGCAGCTTGGATCAGGAGTTGGTCACTGAAGCTTTCTTT
CASSLDQELVTEAFF
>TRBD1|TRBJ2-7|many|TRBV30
TGTGCCTGGAGTGTAAGCTGGAACCCGGGACAGGGTGAGCAGTACTTC
CAWSVSWNPGQGEQYF
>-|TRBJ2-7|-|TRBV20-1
TGCAGTGCTAGAGATCAACGGAGGGATACCTACGAGCAGTACTTC
CSARDQRRDTYEQYF
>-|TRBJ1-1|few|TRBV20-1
TGCAGTGCACTCACGAATACGAGAACTGAAGCTTTCTTT
CSALTNTRTEAFF
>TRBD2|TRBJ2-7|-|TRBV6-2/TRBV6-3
TGTGCCAGCAGTTACGGCAGCGGGAGAGTGTACGAGCAGTACTTC
CASSYGSGRVYEQYF
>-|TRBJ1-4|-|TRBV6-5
TGTGCCAGCAGTTACTCGATGGAAAAACTGTTTTTT
CASSYSMEKLFF
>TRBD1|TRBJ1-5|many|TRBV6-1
TGTGCCAGCAGGGGACAGAGCAATCAGCCCCAGCATTTT
CASRGQSNQPQHF
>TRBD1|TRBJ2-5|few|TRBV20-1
TGCAGTGGAAAGGGACAGGGGATTGAGACCCAGTACTTC
CSGKGQGIETQYF
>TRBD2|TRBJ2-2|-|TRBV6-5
TGTGCCAGCAGTTACGGGGGGGGGGGGCTGTTTTTT
CASSYGGGGLFF
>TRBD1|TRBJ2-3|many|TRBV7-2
TGTGCCAGCAGCTGGACAGGGCCAGATACGCAGTATTTT
CASSWTGPDTQYF
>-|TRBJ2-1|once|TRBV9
TGTGCCAGCAGCGTAGAATCTGGTCCCTACAATGAGCAGTTCTTC
CASSVESGPYNEQFF
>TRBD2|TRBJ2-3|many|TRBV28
TGTGCCATGGCGGGAGGTTTAACAGATACGCAGTATTTT
CAMAGGLTDTQYF
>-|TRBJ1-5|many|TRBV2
TGTGCCAGCAGTGAAAACCCAGGAAGCAATCAGCCCCAGCATTTT
CASSENPGSNQPQHF
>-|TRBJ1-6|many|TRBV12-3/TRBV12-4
TGTGCCAGCGGCAGGACGGGGAATTCACCCCTCCACTTT
CASGRTGNSPLHF
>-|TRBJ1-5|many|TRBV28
TGTGCCAGCAGTCTCCCCATTAATCAGCCCCAGCATTTT
CASSLPINQPQHF
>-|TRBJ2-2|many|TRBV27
TGTGCCAGCAGTATGAGACCTGATAGCACCGGGGAGCTGTTTTTT
CASSMRPDSTGELFF
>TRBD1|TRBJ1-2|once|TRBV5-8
TGTGCCAGCAGCCCAGCCCACTTACAGGGGGTTTATGGCTACACCTTC
CASSPAHLQGVYGYTF
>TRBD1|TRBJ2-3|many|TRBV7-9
TGTGCCAGCAGTTTCGACAGGGGGAGCACAGATACGCAGTATTTT
CASSFDRGSTDTQYF